The 9 T cell receptor beta chains below all came from one sample that was sequenced in a study of blood T cell repertoires in COVID-19. Sequencing was performed with immunoSEQ multiplex PCR; in TCRdb, only in-frame clones are kept and a portion is missing. The sample holds about 97,000 clones; almost 85% are singletons and the top ten take more than 9%. Sequences were obtained from peripheral blood. The receptors stem from an older man with acute or convalescent COVID-19.

This rearrangement joins TRBV7-9 to TRBJ1-1, with TRBD1 as a possible D gene (5 bases). Trimming shortened V by 5 bases and J by 5 bases, and 15 bases separated the two germline ends. The CDR3 length is 14 residues. CDR1 and CDR2 (germline): SEHNR, FQNEAQ (reference sequence). CDR3 in amino acids: CASSQLGTRTEAFF. The CDR3 DNA reads TGTGCCAGCAGCCAGCTGGGGACTCGGACTGAAGCTTTCTTT.

This clone appeared once. The chain links TRBV7-2 to TRBJ1-6; D remains unclear. The germline gives CDR1 SGHTA, CDR2 FQGNSA. The CDR3 covers 15 residues. The germline V and J ends were trimmed by 4 bases and 7 bases, with 14 bases remaining between them. CDR3: CASSYTRTGNSPLHF. The CDR3 DNA is TGTGCCAGCAGCTACACCCGGACGGGGAATTCACCCCTCCACTTT.

V and J are TRBV27 and TRBJ2-1, with 10 bases matching TRBD1. The V segment lost 2 bases and the J segment 5 bases; nucleotides outside the gene matches: 9. Germline V CDR1 and CDR2: MNHEY, SMNVEV (reference sequence). This CDR3 region has 17 residues. CDR3 DNA sequence: TGTGCCAGCAGTTTAACCGGGACAGGGGTGTTCGACAATGAGCAGTTCTTC. Its translation: CASSLTGTGVFDNEQFF.

The chain couples TRBV15 to TRBJ2-7, with 8 positions matching TRBD1. Trimming cost V 0 bases and J 1 base; bases outside gene matches: 17. The CDR3 is made up of 20 amino acids. From germline, CDR1 is LNHNV and CDR2 YYDKDF (reference sequence). Here the CDR3 reads CATSRDRSTGGRLSSYEQYF. DNA for the CDR3: TGTGCCACCAGCAGAGATCGCAGTACAGGGGGTAGGCTAAGTTCCTACGAGCAGTACTTC.

The chain couples TRBV2 to TRBJ1-4; unclear D gene. V lost 7 bases, J lost 4 bases, and 13 bases lay in between. The germline CDR1 and CDR2 sequences are SNHLY and FYNNEI. The CDR3 runs to 14 residues. The CDR3 loop reads CASTDRSFNEKLFF. CDR3 DNA: TGTGCCAGCACTGACCGGTCTTTTAATGAAAAACTGTTTTTT.

The CDR3 region has the DNA TGTGCCTGGACCGCCACGGGACTAGGTTTTCTTGATGAGCAGTTCTTC. Translating gives CAWTATGLGFLDEQFF. V is TRBV30 and J is TRBJ2-1, with 8 bases that match TRBD2. Germline V lookup: CDR1 GTSNPN, CDR2 SVGIG (reference sequence). This CDR3 contains 16 residues. J lost 8 bases, V lost 4 bases, and 16 bases had no gene match.

As concerns this clone: Because it lacks the conserved phenylalanine or tryptophan at the end, this CDR3 is likely a read error. Because the CDR3's place on the DNA is in doubt, the DNA is left out and the CDR3 is given as listed by TCRdb. V is TRBV15 and J is TRBJ2-3; the tabulated D call, TRBD1, remains unverified against the DNA. CDR1 and CDR2 (germline): LNHNV, YYDKDF (reference sequence). Ends included, the CDR3 has 16 residues. The CDR3 protein is CATSRDLGDRAFVGGL.

J is TRBJ1-6 and V is TRBV7-9, with no clear D. Germline loops: CDR1 SEHNR, CDR2 FQNEAQ (reference sequence). CDR3 length: 13 amino acids. Trimming took 1 base from V and 10 from J, leaving 8 bases between them. CDR3 in DNA: TGTGCCAGCAGCTTAGAGACGGGGTCACCCCTCCACTTT. The encoded protein is CASSLETGSPLHF. The complete variable domain, with remaining parts taken from reference TRBV7-9 and TRBJ1-6, reads DTGVSQNPRHKITKRGQNVTFRCDPISEHNRLYWYRQTLGQGPEFLTYFQNEAQLEKSRLLSDRFSAERPKGSFSTLEIQRTEQGDSAMYLCASSLETGSPLHFGNGTRLTVT.

The chain employs TRBV28 and TRBJ1-4, with a possible D match to TRBD1 (5 bases). This CDR3 contains 14 residues. Germline V gene sequence: CDR1 MDHEN, CDR2 SYDVKM. V lost 6 bases and J 2 bases, leaving 10 bases between the germline ends. CDR3 protein: CASRSGGTNEKLFF. The CDR3 DNA reads as TGTGCCAGCAGGTCTGGGGGGACTAATGAAAAACTGTTTTTT.